Here is one T cell receptor beta chain with its context. Its antigen is not known. V dropped 3 bases and J dropped 3 bases, with 13 bases sitting between them. CDR1 is KGHDR, CDR2 SFDVKD, per germline. The CDR3 loop spans 15 amino acids. Unexposed donor CD4+ T cells date from 2011-2018, before the COVID-19 pandemic. CD4+ T cells were isolated from the cells after around eleven days of culture. Cultures received half-medium IL-2 refreshes on days 3 and 7. This record belongs to a study of CD4 T cells in relation to SARS-CoV-2 and coronaviruses. Study-level information: PBMCs were cultured with antigen for over 8 days before TCR beta sequencing.

TCRdb's table, derived via immunoSEQ multiplex PCR, lists solely in-frame clones and lacks some. This sample carries roughly 20,000 clones, approximately 68% of them seen once, and the ten largest clones take roughly 11%. Sequenced: CD4+ T cells from PBMCs, cultured in vitro. The sequence was collected from a human donor in good health. The chain recombines TRBV24-1 with TRBJ2-5; D perhaps matches TRBD1 (6 bases). CDR3 DNA: TGTGCCACCAGTGATCCTGGACAGCATGAAGAGACCCAGTACTTC. Amino acids: CATSDPGQHEETQYF.